This passage covers 16 T cell receptor beta chains from one sample sequenced in a study of T cells in localized non-small cell lung cancer. Assay used: immunoSEQ multiplex PCR; TCRdb lists only in-frame clones, some missing. Among 100,000 to 150,000 clones listed, roughly 90% were seen once. The material was peripheral blood, obtained before any cancer treatment. These TCRs come from a female donor of 60 years or more with stage I lung adenocarcinoma.

V usage is TRBV19 and J usage is TRBJ1-5, with a weak D call TRBD1 (5 bases). The V end lost 5 bases, the J end lost 7 bases, and 12 bases lay between the germline ends. Germline V gene lookup returns CDR1 LNHDA and CDR2 SQIVND (reference sequence). The CDR3 covers 13 residues. This CDR3 reads CASSFDSKQPQHF. CDR3 bases: TGTGCCAGTAGTTTCGACAGTAAGCAGCCCCAGCATTTT.

This rearrangement joins TRBV6-4 to TRBJ2-1; possible D gene TRBD2, 5 bases. Germline-derived CDR1 and CDR2 are MRHNA and SNTAGT. Trimming removed 2 bases from V and 0 bases from J, with 8 bases in between. The CDR3 loop spans 15 amino acids. In nucleotides, the CDR3 is TGTGCCAGCAGTGACAGCGGTACCTCCTACAATGAGCAGTTCTTC. Its protein product is CASSDSGTSYNEQFF.

V gene TRBV9 combines with J gene TRBJ2-2; D is unresolved. The CDR3 is 16 residues long. V gave up 3 bases and J gave up 6 bases, with 18 bases separating them. The germline gives CDR1 SGDLS, CDR2 YYNGEE. The CDR3 bases are TGTGCCAGCAGCGGAAGCAAAGGGCTTTTGTCCGGGGAGCTGTTTTTT. This codes for CASSGSKGLLSGELFF.

The gene calls are TRBV5-6 and TRBJ2-7; 10 bases are shared with TRBD2. V lost 2 bases, J lost 3 bases, and 5 bases stayed unmatched. Germline CDR1 reads SGHDT; CDR2 reads YYEEEE. The CDR3 has 15 residues. CDR3 in DNA: TGTGCCAGCAGCTTTAGGACTAGCGGACACTACGAGCAGTACTTC. This gives the protein CASSFRTSGHYEQYF.

The gene calls are TRBV7-2 and TRBJ2-7; 11 bases are shared with TRBD2. The CDR3 length is 18 residues. Unmatched junction bases numbered 10, after V lost 3 bases and J lost 0 bases. CDR1 and CDR2 (germline): SGHTA, FQGNSA. The CDR3 protein is CASSFTTLGLADSYEQYF. In DNA form, the CDR3 reads TGTGCCAGCAGCTTCACCACCTTGGGACTAGCGGACTCCTACGAGCAGTACTTC.

V usage is TRBV21-1 and J usage is TRBJ2-2; the table's TRBD2 call for D was not verified on the DNA. TRBV21-1 is a known pseudogene. The CDR3 is 14 residues long. CDR3 DNA: TGTGCCAGCAGCAAAGACTCTGCCACCGGGGAGCTGTTTTTT. Its translation: CASSKDSATGELFF.

The genes are TRBV5-4 and TRBJ2-1; D may be TRBD1 or TRBD2 (5 bases each). The CDR3 is made up of 13 amino acids. V lost 3 bases and J 6 bases, leaving 10 bases between the germline ends. Germline loops: CDR1 SGHNT, CDR2 YYREEE (reference sequence). The chain's CDR3 is CASSSRGGNEQFF. The CDR3 nucleotides read TGTGCCAGCAGCTCCCGTGGGGGCAATGAGCAGTTCTTC.

The chain employs TRBV27 and TRBJ1-5, with TRBD1 identical over 7 bases. The CDR3 is 16 residues long. V was pared by 7 bases and J by 0 bases, with 9 bases of the junction left unmatched. The germline CDR1 and CDR2 sequences are MNHEY and SMNVEV (reference sequence). CDR3 residues: CASKSAGTVSNQPQHF. DNA for the CDR3: TGTGCCAGCAAATCCGCCGGGACAGTTAGCAATCAGCCCCAGCATTTT.

The rearrangement uses TRBV28 and TRBJ2-7, with TRBD2 matching over 7 bases. The germline V gene encodes CDR1 MDHEN and CDR2 SYDVKM. Losses at the gene ends were 4 bases for V and 0 bases for J; bases not matched to a gene: 6. This CDR3 region has 15 residues. The chain's CDR3 is CASSSSGGRSYEQYF. The CDR3 region has the DNA TGTGCCAGCAGTTCGTCGGGGGGACGCTCCTACGAGCAGTACTTC.

The rearrangement links TRBV28 to TRBJ1-1, with D perhaps matching TRBD1 (5 bases). The CDR3 has 13 amino acids. Germline loops: CDR1 MDHEN, CDR2 SYDVKM. Trimming took 7 bases from V and 5 from J, leaving 14 bases between them. In nucleotides, the CDR3 is TGTGCCAGCAAGGGGCCCCGGATGACTGAAGCTTTCTTT. It is translated as CASKGPRMTEAFF.

The sample holds one count of this clone. The rearrangement links TRBV28 to TRBJ2-7; TRBD1 matches 7 bases. Trimming cost V 1 base and J 1 base; bases outside gene matches: 4. The CDR3 sequence is 15 residues long. Per germline, CDR1 MDHEN and CDR2 SYDVKM. The CDR3 reads CASSLYGTASYEQYF. In DNA form, the CDR3 reads TGTGCCAGCAGTTTATACGGGACAGCTTCCTACGAGCAGTACTTC.

This sequence joins TRBV6-6 and TRBJ1-5; D unclear. V was clipped by 7 bases and J by 2 bases, with 12 bases between them. CDR3 length: 14 amino acids. The germline V gene encodes CDR1 MNHNY and CDR2 SVGAGI (reference sequence). The CDR3 region has the DNA TGTGCCAGCACCGACTCCTTGGGCAATCAGCCCCAGCATTTT. Its translation is CASTDSLGNQPQHF.

The V and J genes are TRBV6-6 and TRBJ2-7, with TRBD2 as a possible D gene (5 bases). V lost 6 bases to trimming and J lost 2 bases, with 11 bases between them. CDR3 length: 13 residues. Per the germline V gene, CDR1 is MNHNY and CDR2 is SVGAGI (reference sequence). CDR3 sequence reads: CASSRGPTYEQYF. The DNA for the CDR3 is TGTGCCAGCAGCCGGGGTCCCACCTACGAGCAGTACTTC.

The V gene is TRBV5-4, the J gene TRBJ2-1; 10 positions match TRBD2. Germline V CDR1 and CDR2: SGHNT, YYREEE (reference sequence). This CDR3 has 16 amino acids. Losses at the gene ends were 4 bases for V and 7 bases for J; bases not matched to a gene: 11. In DNA form, the CDR3 reads TGTGCCAGCAGCCCGGGGCTAGCGGGAGTTGGAAATGAGCAGTTCTTC. The encoded protein is CASSPGLAGVGNEQFF.

The V gene is TRBV27, the J gene TRBJ1-4; D is unclear. This CDR3 spans 13 amino acids. CDR1 and CDR2 (germline): MNHEY, SMNVEV (reference sequence). V was clipped by 8 bases and J by 2 bases, with 9 bases between them. The CDR3 here is CASADGTNEKLFF. CDR3 bases: TGTGCCAGCGCTGATGGGACTAATGAAAAACTGTTTTTT.

J is TRBJ1-4 and V is TRBV7-8; D possibly corresponds to TRBD1 (5 bases). V lost 2 bases, J lost 6 bases, and 10 bases lay in between. Germline CDR1 reads SGHVS; CDR2 reads FQNEAQ. CDR3 length: 14 residues. Here the CDR3 reads CASSLWGRDEKLFF. The CDR3 DNA sequence: TGTGCCAGCAGCTTATGGGGGAGGGATGAAAAACTGTTTTTT. The full variable domain, with the rest looked up from reference TRBV7-8 and TRBJ1-4, is GAGVSQSPRYKVAKRGQDVALRCDPISGHVSLFWYQQALGQGPEFLTYFQNEAQLDKSGLPSDRFFAERPEGSVSTLKIQRTQQEDSAVYLCASSLWGRDEKLFFGSGTQLSVL.